These 20 T cell receptor beta chains originate from one sample sequenced in a study of blood T cells in healthy people across ages. Then a second PCR, running roughly 7 to 11 cycles, was carried out with a sample-barcoded 5' primer and a J-beta primer mix. MiXCR, applied by TCRdb to the 5' RACE reads, yields one record per CDR3 protein. This table has about 1.1 million distinct CDR3 sequences, 35% to 45% appearing once. The sample comprised blood. These receptor sequences come from a man younger than 30 in good health.

This clonotype was counted only a few times. The junction differs from germline at one of its ends, possibly a read error. The rearrangement links TRBV6-2 or TRBV6-3 to TRBJ2-1, with D possibly matching TRBD2 (6 bases). CDR1 is MNHEY, CDR2 SVGEGT, per germline. There are 14 residues in the CDR3. CDR3 region: CASSDSGTGREQFF. DNA of the CDR3: TGTGCCAGCAGTGACTCGGGGACTGGACGCGAGCAGTTCTTC.

This clonotype was seen more than once but under ten times. This chain joins TRBV20-1 and TRBJ2-1, with 7 bases that match TRBD1. Per the germline V gene, CDR1 is DFQATT and CDR2 is SNEGSKA (reference sequence). This CDR3 has 17 amino acids. Trimming took 3 bases from V and 6 from J; bases not matched to a gene: 17. The CDR3 DNA sequence: TGCAGTGCTAGTCGATCGGGGTGGGACAGCTCATTCAATGAGCAGTTCTTC. Protein product: CSASRSGWDSSFNEQFF.

The V call is TRBV4-2, the J call TRBJ2-1; D possibly corresponds to TRBD1 (5 bases). Germline V CDR1 and CDR2: LGHNA, YNFKEQ. CDR3 length: 16 residues. V was pared by 3 bases and J by 10 bases, with 22 bases between. The CDR3 region has the DNA TGTGCCAGCAGCCATCCCCCCCCCCAGGGTTTAAACGAGCAGTTCTTC. Translated, it gives CASSHPPPQGLNEQFF.

The gene calls are TRBV7-3 and TRBJ2-1; 14 bases fit TRBD2. Germline V gene lookup returns CDR1 SGHTA and CDR2 FQGTGA. The CDR3 length is 16 residues. V trimming: 6 bases; J trimming: 5 bases; junction bases outside the gene matches: 6. This CDR3 reads CASRRTSGGLDNEQFF. As DNA, the CDR3 is TGTGCCAGCAGACGGACTAGCGGGGGGCTCGACAATGAGCAGTTCTTC.

Note on this clonotype: A read error may explain this, as a much larger clone is one base away. The V call is TRBV7-9, the J call TRBJ2-1, with D possibly being TRBD2 (5 bases). The CDR3 is 12 amino acids. Germline V gene lookup returns CDR1 SEHNR and CDR2 FQNEAQ (reference sequence). CDR3 amino acids: CASGLASNEQFF. The CDR3 DNA reads TGTGCCAGCGGCTTAGCGTCCAATGAGCAGTTCTTC.

This chain links TRBV27 with TRBJ2-7; 7 nucleotides line up with TRBD2. The junction had 9 bases not matched to a gene; V was cut back by 3 bases and J by 7 bases. CDR1 and CDR2 from the germline V gene are MNHEY and SMNVEV (reference sequence). This CDR3 has 14 residues. This CDR3 is CASSFGLADGEQYF. The CDR3 nucleotides are TGTGCCAGCAGTTTTGGGCTAGCGGACGGTGAGCAGTACTTC.

The chain joins TRBV7-8 to TRBJ1-1, with a weak D call TRBD1 (5 bases). V was pared by 2 bases and J by 3 bases, with 13 bases between. Germline V CDR1 and CDR2: SGHVS, FQNEAQ. The CDR3 extends over 15 amino acids. CDR3 in amino acids: CASSLTGGTHTEAFF. The CDR3 bases are TGTGCCAGCAGCTTAACCGGGGGGACCCACACTGAAGCTTTCTTT.

The rearrangement joins TRBV29-1 to TRBJ2-1; D is unresolved. The CDR3 runs to 18 residues. Germline V lookup: CDR1 SQVTM, CDR2 ANQGSEA. Trimming pared 0 bases from V and 0 bases from J, leaving 18 bases between. For the CDR3, the DNA is TGCAGCGTTGAAGATCAGGAAACGTGCTTCTTCTCCTACAATGAGCAGTTCTTC. Protein product: CSVEDQETCFFSYNEQFF.

This clonotype appeared a few times. The chain joins TRBV2 to TRBJ2-7; 10 bases map to TRBD1. This CDR3 has 14 amino acids. The trim removed 4 bases at V and 3 bases at J, leaving 3 bases unmatched. The germline CDR1 and CDR2 sequences are SNHLY and FYNNEI. The CDR3 spells CASSAGQGDYEQYF. In DNA, the CDR3 is TGTGCCAGCAGTGCTGGACAGGGGGACTACGAGCAGTACTTC. Supplemented by reference TRBV2 and TRBJ2-7, the full variable domain reads EPEVTQTPSHQVTQMGQEVILRCVPISNHLYFYWYRQILGQKVEFLVSFYNNEISEKSEIFDDQFSVERPDGSNFTLKIRSTKLEDSAMYFCASSAGQGDYEQYFGPGTRLTVT.

The table lists this clonotype with a few counts. The chain is built from TRBV2 and TRBJ1-1, with D unresolved. Germline V lookup: CDR1 SNHLY, CDR2 FYNNEI. The CDR3 spans 13 residues. Between the trimmed V and J ends, which lost 6 bases and 0 bases, there was a span of 8 bases. CDR3 in amino acids: CASSGSLNTEAFF. CDR3 bases: TGTGCCAGCAGCGGCAGTCTGAACACTGAAGCTTTCTTT.

This sequence joins TRBV20-1 and TRBJ1-6; perhaps TRBD1 as D (6 bases). CDR1 and CDR2 from the germline V gene are DFQATT and SNEGSKA (reference sequence). CDR3 length: 12 residues. V dropped 3 bases and J dropped 11 bases, with 11 bases sitting between them. CDR3 bases: TGCAGTGCTAGCTGGACAGAGGCACCCCTCCACTTT. Encoded protein: CSASWTEAPLHF.

This clonotype has only a few counts. The V gene is TRBV7-2, the J gene TRBJ2-5; D is perhaps TRBD2 (5 bases). CDR1 SGHTA and CDR2 FQGNSA come from the germline V gene. The CDR3 runs to 17 residues. Trimming left V 1 base short and J 0 bases short, with 15 bases between. The CDR3 DNA is TGTGCCAGCAGCTTAGGGCCTAGCAGTTGGTACCAAGAGACCCAGTACTTC. It specifies CASSLGPSSWYQETQYF.

J is TRBJ2-7 and V is TRBV2; D may be TRBD2 (6 bases). Germline V gene data show CDR1 as SNHLY and CDR2 as FYNNEI. V lost 2 bases to trimming and J lost 2 bases, with 13 bases between them. The length of the CDR3 is 15 residues. The CDR3 DNA reads as TGTGCCAGCAGTGAACGGATAGCGGCCACCTACGAGCAGTACTTC. Translated, it gives CASSERIAATYEQYF.

The chain has TRBV3-1 and TRBJ2-2; no clear D. Per germline, CDR1 LGHDT and CDR2 YNNKEL (reference sequence). The CDR3 has 17 amino acids. V lost 0 bases to trimming and J lost 5 bases, with 16 bases between them. The CDR3 bases are TGTGCCAGCAGCCAAGATTCGATATCGGTAATGACCGGGGAGCTGTTTTTT. As protein: CASSQDSISVMTGELFF.

There are a few counts of this clonotype. The chain uses TRBV7-2 and TRBJ2-7; D tentatively fits TRBD1 or TRBD2 (6 bases each). The germline V gene has CDR1 SGHTA and CDR2 FQGNSA. CDR3 length: 15 amino acids. V lost 6 bases to trimming and J lost 2 bases, with 17 bases between them. CDR3 bases: TGTGCCAGCAGTTCCACGGGGGCGAGTCCCTACGAGCAGTACTTC. It translates to CASSSTGASPYEQYF.

The chain employs TRBV27 and TRBJ1-1; D possibly corresponds to TRBD1 (6 bases). CDR3 length: 14 residues. Germline V gives CDR1 MNHEY, CDR2 SMNVEV (reference sequence). Trimming stripped 2 bases from V and 6 bases from J, with 13 bases between. The CDR3 region has the DNA TGTGCCAGCAGTTTAAGGCCCCAGGGGTCTGAAGCTTTCTTT. Translation: CASSLRPQGSEAFF.

The chain links TRBV9 to TRBJ2-2; D is perhaps TRBD2 (6 bases). V shed 5 bases and J shed 5 bases, with 10 bases lying between them. This CDR3 contains 13 residues. CDR1 is SGDLS and CDR2 is YYNGEE in the germline V gene. The CDR3 is CASRGGITGELFF. Here the CDR3 DNA reads TGTGCCAGCAGGGGGGGAATTACCGGGGAGCTGTTTTTT.

The chain links TRBV27 to TRBJ1-1; TRBD1 might be the D (5 bases). The V end lost 6 bases, the J end lost 5 bases, and 16 bases lay between the germline ends. The CDR3 runs 14 residues. The germline V gene has CDR1 MNHEY and CDR2 SMNVEV (reference sequence). This chain's CDR3 is CASRLPGVGTEAFF. CDR3 sequence (DNA): TGTGCCAGCAGACTCCCGGGGGTGGGAACTGAAGCTTTCTTT.

This chain links TRBV2 with TRBJ2-2; D gene uncertain. The germline gives CDR1 SNHLY, CDR2 FYNNEI. V lost 8 bases and J lost 1, with 8 bases in between. This CDR3 contains 13 residues. Here the CDR3 reads CASAQENTGELFF. CDR3 DNA sequence: TGTGCCAGCGCTCAGGAGAACACCGGGGAGCTGTTTTTT. Filled out from reference TRBV2 and TRBJ2-2, the complete variable domain reads EPEVTQTPSHQVTQMGQEVILRCVPISNHLYFYWYRQILGQKVEFLVSFYNNEISEKSEIFDDQFSVERPDGSNFTLKIRSTKLEDSAMYFCASAQENTGELFFGEGSRLTVL.

The rearrangement uses TRBV27 and TRBJ2-4; 10 bases are a match to TRBD1. CDR3 size: 17 residues. Germline-derived CDR1 and CDR2 are MNHEY and SMNVEV (reference sequence). The V segment lost 3 bases and the J segment 9 bases; nucleotides outside the gene matches: 14. CDR3 nucleotides: TGTGCCAGCAGTTTGTTCCGGGACAGGGGAAGACAAAGCATTCAGTACTTC. It translates to CASSLFRDRGRQSIQYF.